The entry that follows covers one TCR beta chain sequence. Its antigen is unknown. Other nucleotide sequences in the sample specify the same CDR3. The PCR ran on 60 Vbeta and 13 Jbeta primers. Generated by immunoSEQ multiplex PCR, the TCRdb table keeps only in-frame clones and is missing some. This sample has about 160,000 clones, with around three quarters found just once. The data are from a study of cytomegalovirus exposure and HLA in healthy donors. Study-level findings and limits: Compared with the approximately 680-donor mean, an Asian-associated ancestry cluster reportedly had fewer N-insertions, according to a later analysis. It was around 160 TCR beta chains that were listed as cytomegalovirus-associated. CMV serostatus stood as the only immune exposure information on hand. Researchers reported from a later analysis that most CMV-associated TCR beta chains appeared HLA-restricted.

The CDR3 is 14 amino acids. Germline V CDR1 and CDR2: SGHRS, YFSETQ. Trimming removed 0 bases at V and 2 bases at J, with 8 bases between. This clonotype originated in a woman between 40 and 50 years old in good health and CMV-seronegative. The chain joins TRBV5-1 to TRBJ1-2, with a weak D call TRBD1 (5 bases). Sequencing was performed on PBMCs. This CDR3 reads CASSLGGENYGYTF. The CDR3 nucleotides are TGCGCCAGCAGCTTGGGGGGGGAGAACTATGGCTACACCTTC.